This TCR beta chain was profiled in a study of blood T cell repertoires in COVID-19. Adults between roughly 18 and 89 years of age took part from 20 to 25 US areas. The length of the CDR3 is 14 residues. V shed 2 bases and J shed 5 bases, with 10 bases lying between them. The germline CDR1 and CDR2 sequences are MGHDK and SYGVNS. Original processing methods: Amplifying reference gene primers gave estimates of nucleated cell counts. Produced via immunoSEQ multiplex PCR; TCRdb's table is partial and in-frame only. Clonal size and the V and J genes are those of that table, whereas D and trimming came from the DNA. The table shows approximately 220,000 clones, with more than 80% occurring only once.

The chain is built from TRBV25-1 and TRBJ1-5, with a tentative D call TRBD1 (6 bases). This receptor was taken from a woman between 18 and 29 years old in a cohort exposed to, infected with or recovered from COVID-19 (not recorded which). Material: PBMCs or T cells enriched from blood (not recorded which). CDR3 sequence: CASSEQGKDQPQHF. CDR3 coding DNA: TGTGCCAGCAGTGAACAGGGGAAGGATCAGCCCCAGCATTTT.